These T cell receptor beta chains were read from a single sample in a study of OX40 agonist ivuxolimab in advanced cancers. Using immunoSEQ multiplex PCR, the repertoire was profiled, and TCRdb retains in-frame clones only, with some absent. This table holds about 78,000 clones, more than 70% found once. This sample comprised CD4+ or CD8+ T cells sorted from blood, obtained in a trial of the OX40 agonist ivuxolimab. All receptors come from an adult with an advanced solid tumor such as melanoma, head and neck, liver or kidney cancer. Both conserved end residues are part of each CDR3. A D gene is named only where the DNA matches it firmly.

j_call: TRBJ1-5
v_call: TRBV4-2
d_call: NA
cdr3_aa: CASSLNHRDSNQPQHF

j_call: TRBJ2-1
v_call: TRBV29-1
d_call: TRBD2
cdr3_aa: CSVDYGRAWNEQFF

j_call: TRBJ2-1
v_call: TRBV5-1
d_call: TRBD2
cdr3_aa: CASSPGLVARTYNEQFF

j_call: TRBJ1-4
v_call: TRBV13
d_call: NA
cdr3_aa: CASRPGPTNEKLFF

j_call: TRBJ2-2
v_call: TRBV5-6
d_call: NA
cdr3_aa: CASSPRGPNGELFF

j_call: TRBJ2-7
v_call: TRBV5-6
d_call: NA
cdr3_aa: CASSRDSWAYEQYF

j_call: TRBJ2-5
v_call: TRBV9
d_call: NA
cdr3_aa: CASSVESGRETQYF

j_call: TRBJ1-3
v_call: TRBV5-1
d_call: NA
cdr3_aa: CASSLAGMGNTIYF

j_call: TRBJ1-5
v_call: TRBV6-1
d_call: TRBD1
cdr3_aa: CASSDYRGMGNQPQHF

j_call: TRBJ1-6
v_call: TRBV18
d_call: NA
cdr3_aa: CASSPATVRSPLHF

j_call: TRBJ1-2
v_call: TRBV28
d_call: TRBD1
cdr3_aa: CASTYLDREGYTF

j_call: TRBJ2-7
v_call: TRBV14
d_call: NA
cdr3_aa: CASSQVLGYEQYF

j_call: TRBJ1-5
v_call: TRBV18
d_call: NA
cdr3_aa: CASSPAQGRGNQPQHF

j_call: TRBJ1-1
v_call: TRBV20-1
d_call: NA
cdr3_aa: CKLRQGTEAFF

j_call: TRBJ1-2
v_call: TRBV4-2
d_call: TRBD1
cdr3_aa: CASSRTSGGVDGYTF

j_call: TRBJ2-1
v_call: TRBV7-2
d_call: NA
cdr3_aa: CASTRTPNYNEQFF

j_call: TRBJ1-6
v_call: TRBV21-1
d_call: NA
cdr3_aa: CASGFPGPVTNSPLHF

j_call: TRBJ1-5
v_call: TRBV25-1
d_call: NA
cdr3_aa: CASQQVQGRQPQHF

j_call: TRBJ2-1
v_call: TRBV5-1
d_call: TRBD2
cdr3_aa: CASSLGRESSYNEQFF

j_call: TRBJ2-1
v_call: TRBV11-3
d_call: TRBD1
cdr3_aa: CASSLGRGQGVNEQFF

j_call: TRBJ1-5
v_call: TRBV7-7
d_call: NA
cdr3_aa: CASTSTGRNHQPQHF

j_call: TRBJ1-1
v_call: TRBV4-3
d_call: NA
cdr3_aa: CASSQDPQGGMPSVAFF